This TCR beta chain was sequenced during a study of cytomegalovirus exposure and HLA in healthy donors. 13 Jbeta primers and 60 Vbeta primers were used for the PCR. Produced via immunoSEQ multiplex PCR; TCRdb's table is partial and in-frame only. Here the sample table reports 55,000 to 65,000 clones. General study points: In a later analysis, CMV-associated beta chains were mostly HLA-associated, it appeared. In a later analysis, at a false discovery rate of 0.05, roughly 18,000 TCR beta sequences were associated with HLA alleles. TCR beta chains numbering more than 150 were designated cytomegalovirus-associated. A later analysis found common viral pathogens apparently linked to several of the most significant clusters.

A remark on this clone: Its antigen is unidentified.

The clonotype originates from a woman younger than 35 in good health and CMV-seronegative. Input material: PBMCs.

In nucleotides, the CDR3 is TGCGCCAGCAGCTTGAGAACGGCGGGCACCGGGGAGCTGTTTTTT. It yields the protein CASSLRTAGTGELFF. The chain combines TRBV5-1 with TRBJ2-2, with D perhaps TRBD2 (5 bases). CDR3 size: 15 residues. Germline-derived CDR1 and CDR2 are SGHRS and YFSETQ. V was pared by 1 base and J by 4 bases, with 11 bases between.